These T cell receptor beta chains were read from a single sample in a study of glioma-infiltrating T cells after dendritic cell vaccination. The method was immunoSEQ multiplex PCR; TCRdb's version includes in-frame clones alone and lacks a portion of them. The sample lists 2,000 to 2,500 clones, around three quarters occurring once. Sequencing used tumor tissue, obtained after dendritic cell vaccination. Receptors were obtained from a human donor with glioblastoma. Each CDR3 is given without its conserved first and last residue.

j_call v_call cdr3_aa
TRBJ2-7 TRBV7-2 ASSLAGTSKYEQY
TRBJ1-2 TRBV9 ASSAESGGWYGYT
TRBJ2-7 TRBV4-2 ASSQPEVGYEQY
TRBJ1-2 TRBV29-1 SVELRQGRGTNYGYT
TRBJ2-7 TRBV11-2 ASSRGGTDPYEQY
TRBJ2-2 TRBV4-1 ASSPSAGRANTGELF
TRBJ2-7 TRBV4-1 ASSQVLRGEQY
TRBJ2-7 TRBV7-9 ASSLEQGSDEQY
TRBJ2-1 TRBV4-2 ASSPILAGGVYNEQF
TRBJ1-5 TRBV30 AWSRDRRGDSNQPQH
TRBJ1-2 TRBV30 AWTEGEGYT
TRBJ2-3 TRBV5-6 ASSLWAGLSDTQY
TRBJ2-3 TRBV4-1 ASSQVVSTSRTDTQY
TRBJ2-7 TRBV30 AWSLPSGSRNEQY
NA TRBV5-3 ARRKPPQREGARSYEQY
TRBJ2-7 TRBV5-1 ASSLAESSYEQY
TRBJ2-3 TRBV6-5 ASSLTGFPDTQY
TRBJ2-7 TRBV9 ASSVGPYYEQY
TRBJ1-1 TRBV30 AWSGQGEAF
TRBJ2-5 TRBV5-4 ASSLALQETQY
TRBJ1-5 TRBV6-1 ASIWTGDSNQPQH
TRBJ2-7 TRBV27 ASSKGQASSYEQY
TRBJ1-2 TRBV20-1 SARDEYGYT
TRBJ2-1 TRBV10-2 ASSLSGNEQF
TRBJ1-5 TRBV27 ASRGRGLHQPQH
TRBJ1-1 TRBV6-1 ASSVKEGTEAF
TRBJ2-3 TRBV27 ASSPSTDTQY
TRBJ1-2 TRBV10-3 AINTGQGYGYT
TRBJ1-3 TRBV6-1 ASSRGQGAGNTIY
TRBJ2-7 TRBV21-1 ASRGTSGRDSSYEQY
TRBJ2-1 TRBV7-2 ASSLDSGDRDEQF
TRBJ2-7 TRBV19 ASSGDTYYEQY
TRBJ1-5 TRBV19 ASSFRQHNQPQH
TRBJ1-1 TRBV28 ASSTGGSTGAGEAF
TRBJ2-7 TRBV7-3 ASSFGTGSEQY
TRBJ1-6 TRBV7-9 ASSLHDRQGVGSPLH
TRBJ2-3 TRBV21-1 ASSRLGLAGPNPNTDTQY
TRBJ2-1 TRBV2 ASRGTSGIYEQF
TRBJ2-1 TRBV30 AWSGVAGTWGSEQF
TRBJ2-5 TRBV2 ASSRTGWRETQY
TRBJ2-5 TRBV7-9 ASSLSLGAETQY
TRBJ2-7 TRBV4-3 ASSQQRGSSYEQY
TRBJ1-5 TRBV5-6 ASSTGGLYLHQPQH